This T cell receptor beta chain was documented in a study of human T cells and chemical hapten exposure. TCRdb re-derived calls from the RACE reads in MiXCR, one entry per CDR3 protein. The sample holds approximately 110,000 distinct CDR3 sequences, approximately 9.9% seen once. Time point defined: patch test 1, 2 weeks after DPC sensitization. Treatment defined: therapeutic diphenylcyclopropenone sensitization with weekly scalp DPC. Blood sampling occurred before each patch-test application. The V gene's germline CDR1 is SEHNR and CDR2 FQNEAQ (reference sequence). The CDR3 length is 15 residues. Trimming removed 0 bases from V and 2 bases from J, with 11 bases in between. This clonotype was detected ten times or more.

Sequencing was performed on whole blood, taken in connection with sensitization to the hapten diphenylcyclopropenone (DPC). The TCR originated in a middle-aged woman with alopecia areata. Some clones in this sample may be carry-over from other donors' samples. The chain is built from TRBV7-9 and TRBJ2-7; D not certain. As DNA, the CDR3 is TGTGCCAGCAGCTTAGCGCAGGTACGGGCCTACGAGCAGTACTTC. This gives the protein CASSLAQVRAYEQYF.